This entry describes one TCR beta chain. Its matching antigen is unknown. CD45RO-negative cells were positively selected for CCR7, leaving out terminally differentiated effector memory CD45RA+ cells. This specimen belongs to a study of shared clonotypes between healthy human individuals. Germline CDR1 LGHNA, CDR2 YNFKEQ. Trimming cost V 0 bases and J 4 bases, with 10 bases left between them. The CDR3 length is 14 residues. Sorted-subset replicate PCR reactions were performed with approximately 180 ng DNA, corresponding to roughly 31,000 T cell genomes. Using immunoSEQ multiplex PCR, the repertoire was profiled, and TCRdb retains in-frame clones only, with some absent. The sample holds roughly 2,000,000 clones, roughly 95% seen once. Study outcomes and limitations: The small donor group covered limited genetic and exposure diversity. It was observed that 5% to 6% of naive CD4 clonotypes were shared across a handful of donors. Clonotype sharing across donors was expected to vary with sequencing depth.

Sequencing was done on a sample of naive CD8+ T cells from PBMCs. This chain links TRBV4-2 with TRBJ2-7; weak D call: TRBD2 (5 bases). This clonotype originated in a man younger than 30 in good health. Some clones in this sample may be carry-over from other donors' samples. The CDR3: CASSQETTEYEQYF. Here the CDR3 DNA reads TGTGCCAGCAGCCAAGAGACTACTGAATACGAGCAGTACTTC.